One T cell receptor (beta chain) is described in this entry. It has no known antigen specificity. There are no base qualities to consult, and no much larger clone falls within one base. These data belong to a study of PD-1 blockade in classical Hodgkin lymphoma (dated by TCRdb to about 2020). Regarding the research as a whole: Nivolumab dosing was 3 mg/kg intravenously every 2 weeks, continuing until either disease progression or unacceptable toxicity. To define a peripheral blood immune signature of response to PD-1 blockade in classical Hodgkin lymphoma, the study combined TCR beta sequencing with CyTOF.

Overall results and qualifications from the work: The study covered only a single clinical trial cohort, and the causes of the repertoire differences, possibly disease activity or prior therapy, were still not defined. CD4+ but not CD8+ TCR diversity rose significantly by C4D1 (p=0.0027 vs p=0.16), most apparent in complete responders (p=0.02). Diversity was lower in patients who began nivolumab less than 1 year after ASCT, so these patients were left out of later analyses to avoid confounding by immune reconstitution. Baseline TCR diversity was reported to be lower in newly diagnosed patients than in healthy donors and to be lower still in relapsed/refractory patients. Trial patients achieving complete response had baseline diversity similar to newly diagnosed patients, whereas partial responders and progressors had significantly lower diversity.

The label giving this sample's time point can be read as: cycle 4 day 1 (C4D1), after about 6 weeks of nivolumab. Every trial patient had relapsed following autologous stem cell transplantation, and prior brentuximab vedotin exposure was what differed among cohorts A, B and C. The trial cohort comprised 56 patients with relapsed/refractory classical Hodgkin lymphoma whose best overall responses were complete response, partial response or progressive disease. Single-agent nivolumab was administered to trial patients in the multi-cohort phase II CheckMate 205 trial. Best overall response was determined by an independent review committee according to the 2007 International Working Group response criteria. Trial PBMCs were collected immediately before nivolumab initiation (C1D1) and during therapy at cycle 2 day 1 and cycle 4 day 1. After peripheral blood was drawn into 8 mL Vacutainer Cell Preparation Tubes, PBMCs were isolated by centrifugation and then cryopreserved.

Genomic DNA was extracted with the Qiagen DNeasy kit from unsorted PBMCs and from negatively selected CD4+ and CD8+ fractions. Amplification of TCR beta CDR3 regions was done by immunoSEQ multiplex PCR with primers that anneal to V and J segments. A synthetic immune receptor repertoire was used to minimize amplification bias, and any residual bias was removed computationally once sequencing was done. On the study's bioinformatics: Custom Python scripts were used to quantify repertoire diversity as the Shannon entropy index. The unsorted, CD4+ and CD8+ repertoires were each analyzed separately, with the exception of combined analyses, where CD4+ and CD8+ sequences were merged in silico. A clone was considered expanded if an increase in frequency of at least 2-fold after treatment relative to C1D1 was found, and a pseudocount of 0.5 was applied to clones undetected at baseline. Singleton clones were defined as clones with 0 or 1 copy at C1D1, and non-singleton clones were defined as clones with 2 or more copies. Clones expanded in unsorted samples were annotated as CD4+, CD8+ or unknown by matching protein sequences in sorted samples from the same patient. Wilcoxon tests on paired samples were used to test diversity changes from C1D1 to C4D1. In TCRdb, the immuneACCESS table is reduced to in-frame sequences with V and J assigned. These tables do not hold every clone; where another copy was compared, an unresolved V gene accounts for under half, and the others remain unexplained. V, J and clone size derive from that table, while D and trimming were established from the DNA sequence. The table for this sample lists roughly 15,000 clones; 80% to 90% of them were counted only once. The top ten clones comprise 16% of the sample.

Trimming removed 3 bases from V and 12 bases from J, leaving 18 bases between the germline ends. The CDR3 runs 15 amino acids, cysteine and phenylalanine included. The DNA shown is the 45-base CDR3, in frame from base 1. Taken from the germline V gene, the CDR1 and CDR2 loops are ENHRY and SYGVKD. The sequence was collected from a human donor with classical Hodgkin lymphoma. The source material was peripheral blood mononuclear cells (PBMCs), sampled before the fourth cycle of nivolumab. The rearranged chain carries TRBV10-3 and TRBJ1-6; the D segment cannot be called with confidence. The nucleotide sequence is TGTGCCATCAGTGAAGGTCGGCGAGAGGTAGGACCCCTCCACTTT. Translated, this is CAISEGRREVGPLHF.